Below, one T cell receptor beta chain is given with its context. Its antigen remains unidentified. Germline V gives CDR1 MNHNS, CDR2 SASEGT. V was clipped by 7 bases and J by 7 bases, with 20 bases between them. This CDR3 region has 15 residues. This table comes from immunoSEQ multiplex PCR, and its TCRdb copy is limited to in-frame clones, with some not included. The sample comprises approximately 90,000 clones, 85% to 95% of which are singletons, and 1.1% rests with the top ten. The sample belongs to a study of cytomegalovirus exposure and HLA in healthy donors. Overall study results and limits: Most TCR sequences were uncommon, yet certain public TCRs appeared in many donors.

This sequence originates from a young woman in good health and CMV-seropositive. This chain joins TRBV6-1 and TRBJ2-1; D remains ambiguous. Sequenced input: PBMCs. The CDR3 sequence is CASIQRRPIGNEQFF. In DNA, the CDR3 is TGTGCCAGCATCCAAAGGAGACCGATTGGGAATGAGCAGTTCTTC.